The 32 T cell receptor beta chains reported below all come from one sample, sequenced in a study of blood T cell repertoires in COVID-19. Generated by immunoSEQ multiplex PCR, the TCRdb table keeps only in-frame clones and is missing some. The data hold 7,000 to 9,500 clones, with 80% to 90% observed a single time. The sequenced sample was peripheral blood. Receptors were obtained from a human donor in a cohort sampled during active COVID-19.

The V call is TRBV5-1, the J call TRBJ2-1, with TRBD2 matching over 7 bases. This CDR3 has 14 amino acids. V gave up 1 base and J gave up 8 bases; unmatched junction bases: 6. Germline CDR1 SGHRS, CDR2 YFSETQ. CDR3 in DNA: TGCGCCAGCAGCTTGTTGGGAGGGCAGGATGAGCAGTTCTTC. Translating gives CASSLLGGQDEQFF.

V is TRBV24-1 and J is TRBJ1-1; 8 bases fit TRBD1. The V segment lost 5 bases and the J segment 5 bases; nucleotides outside the gene matches: 9. Germline V lookup: CDR1 KGHDR, CDR2 SFDVKD. The length of the CDR3 is 15 residues. CDR3 residues: CATSVQGQGGTEAFF. In nucleotides, the CDR3 is TGTGCCACCAGTGTCCAAGGACAGGGAGGGACTGAAGCTTTCTTT.

In its sample, this clone was seen once. This sequence joins TRBV11-2 and TRBJ1-1; D perhaps matches TRBD1 (5 bases). The V end lost 2 bases, the J end lost 6 bases, and 16 bases lay between the germline ends. The CDR3 is made up of 15 amino acids. Germline lookup yields CDR1 SGHAT and CDR2 FQNNGV. The CDR3 protein is CASSLIIGGDAEAFF. CDR3 DNA: TGTGCCAGCAGCTTAATCATCGGGGGGGACGCTGAAGCTTTCTTT.

Here the CDR3 reads CASSLGVLAGVQETQYF. CDR3 in DNA: TGTGCCAGCAGCTTGGGGGTACTAGCGGGAGTCCAAGAGACCCAGTACTTC. V gene TRBV5-4 combines with J gene TRBJ2-5; 11 nucleotides line up with TRBD2. Trimming took 0 bases from V and 1 from J; bases not matched to a gene: 5. Germline V CDR1 and CDR2: SGHNT, YYREEE (reference sequence). The CDR3 is 17 residues long.

The V gene is TRBV5-8, the J gene TRBJ2-5, with 9 positions matching TRBD1. The ends lost 4 bases at V and 5 bases at J; junction bases unmatched: 9. The CDR3 has 15 residues. Germline V lookup: CDR1 SGHTS, CDR2 YDEGEE. The DNA of the CDR3 is TGTGCCAGCAGCCCCGGACAGGGGTCTATGGAGACCCAGTACTTC. Residues: CASSPGQGSMETQYF. The complete variable domain, with remaining parts taken from reference TRBV5-8 and TRBJ2-5, reads EAGVTQSPTHLIKTRGQQATLRCSPISGHTSVYWYQQALGLGLQFLLWYDEGEERNRGNFPPRFSGRQFPNYSSELNVNALELEDSALYLCASSPGQGSMETQYFGPGTRLLVL.

The rearrangement uses TRBV4-3 and TRBJ1-3; the D is unclear. V was clipped by 1 base and J by 3 bases, with 10 bases between them. The germline V gene encodes CDR1 LGHNA and CDR2 YSLEER. CDR3 length equals 15 residues. CDR3 region: CASSQGSGRGNTIYF. DNA for the CDR3: TGCGCCAGCAGCCAAGGTTCTGGCCGTGGAAACACCATATATTTT.

This clone was recorded once. The chain combines TRBV19 with TRBJ1-5, with D perhaps matching TRBD1 (6 bases). The germline V gene encodes CDR1 LNHDA and CDR2 SQIVND (reference sequence). The CDR3 runs 16 residues. Between the trimmed V and J ends, which lost 5 bases and 3 bases, there was a span of 17 bases. CDR3 residues: CASSAIQGFHNQPQHF. CDR3 sequence (DNA): TGTGCCAGTAGTGCAATACAGGGCTTCCACAATCAGCCCCAGCATTTT.

J is TRBJ2-7 and V is TRBV19, with TRBD1 matching over 10 bases. Trimming removed 7 bases from V and 3 bases from J; junction bases left unmatched: 6. This CDR3 has 14 amino acids. Germline assignment: CDR1 LNHDA and CDR2 SQIVND (reference sequence). CDR3 sequence reads: CASMGDRGDYEQYF. DNA of the CDR3: TGTGCCAGTATGGGGGACAGGGGCGACTACGAGCAGTACTTC.

This chain connects TRBV6-5 to TRBJ1-1; 9 positions agree with TRBD1. This CDR3 contains 15 residues. J gave up 1 base and V 2 bases, and 2 bases lay outside the gene matches. The germline CDR1 and CDR2 sequences are MNHEY and SVGAGI. CDR3 in DNA: TGTGCCAGCAGTTACGGGACAGGGCCGAACACTGAAGCTTTCTTT. Its protein is CASSYGTGPNTEAFF.

The V and J genes are TRBV27 and TRBJ2-1, with 11 bases lining up with TRBD2. The trim removed 4 bases at V and 0 bases at J, leaving 2 bases unmatched. The CDR3 covers 16 residues. Germline CDR1 is MNHEY and CDR2 is SMNVEV (reference sequence). CDR3 sequence reads: CASSSLAGGSYNEQFF. CDR3 DNA sequence: TGTGCCAGCAGTTCTCTAGCGGGAGGCTCCTACAATGAGCAGTTCTTC.

This clone was observed a single time. The chain combines TRBV6-4 with TRBJ1-6; D is possibly TRBD1 (6 bases). V was clipped by 4 bases and J by 4 bases, with 11 bases between them. Germline loops: CDR1 MRHNA, CDR2 SNTAGT. This CDR3 spans 15 amino acids. The CDR3 DNA reads TGTGCCAGCAGTGCCGGGACACTTTATAATTCACCCCTCCACTTT. Its translation: CASSAGTLYNSPLHF.

The chain joins TRBV9 to TRBJ2-1, with 8 bases matching TRBD2. Germline assignment: CDR1 SGDLS and CDR2 YYNGEE. J was trimmed by 10 bases and V by 3 bases; bases with no gene match: 12. The length of the CDR3 is 15 residues. CDR3 sequence (DNA): TGTGCCAGCAGCGGACTTAGCAGCGGGAGAGGCGAGCAGTTCTTC. Translation gives CASSGLSSGRGEQFF.

The rearrangement joins TRBV2 to TRBJ2-4; tentatively, D is TRBD2 (5 bases). CDR1 and CDR2 from the germline V gene are SNHLY and FYNNEI. V lost 4 bases and J 0 bases, leaving 10 bases between the germline ends. The CDR3 sequence is 15 residues long. CDR3 loop: CASSVGGLAKNIQYF. CDR3 coding DNA: TGTGCCAGCAGTGTGGGCGGACTAGCCAAAAACATTCAGTACTTC.

The V call is TRBV28, the J call TRBJ2-7; D uncertain. The CDR3 covers 15 residues. The V and J ends lost 6 bases and 1 base respectively, with 16 bases between them. Per the germline V gene, CDR1 is MDHEN and CDR2 is SYDVKM. The DNA of the CDR3 is TGTGCCAGCAGCCTACGTGGAGTGAAGTCCTACGAGCAGTACTTC. It translates to CASSLRGVKSYEQYF. The full variable domain, completed using reference TRBV28 and TRBJ2-7, is DVKVTQSSRYLVKRTGEKVFLECVQDMDHENMFWYRQDPGLGLRLIYFSYDVKMKEKGDIPEGYSVSREKKERFSLILESASTNQTSMYLCASSLRGVKSYEQYFGPGTRLTVT.

The rearrangement joins TRBV5-4 to TRBJ2-3; 11 bases fit TRBD2. The germline CDR1 and CDR2 sequences are SGHNT and YYREEE (reference sequence). The trim removed 0 bases at V and 6 bases at J, leaving 3 bases unmatched. The CDR3 runs 15 residues. CDR3 loop: CASSLGSGRVDTQYF. The CDR3 nucleotides are TGTGCCAGCAGCTTGGGTAGCGGGAGGGTTGATACGCAGTATTTT.

The genes are TRBV6-5 and TRBJ2-1; tentative D call: TRBD2 (5 bases). Trimming shortened V by 5 bases and J by 4 bases, and 12 bases separated the two germline ends. The CDR3 consists of 14 residues. Germline-derived CDR1 and CDR2 are MNHEY and SVGAGI. The CDR3 DNA reads as TGTGCCAGCAGTATCCCGGGATTTTACAATGAGCAGTTCTTC. Protein sequence: CASSIPGFYNEQFF.

The chain couples TRBV4-2 to TRBJ2-1; D not certain. CDR1 and CDR2 (germline): LGHNA, YNFKEQ. Trimming took off 0 bases at V and 0 bases at J, with 6 bases between the two ends. The length of the CDR3 is 15 residues. Written as DNA, the CDR3 is TGTGCCAGCAGCCAAGATAGGAGCTCCTACAATGAGCAGTTCTTC. This encodes CASSQDRSSYNEQFF.

The chain joins TRBV6-6 to TRBJ2-7; 9 positions agree with TRBD1. The J segment lost 2 bases and the V segment lost 5 bases, leaving 7 bases of the junction unmatched. CDR3 length: 15 amino acids. Germline lookup yields CDR1 MNHNY and CDR2 SVGAGI (reference sequence). The CDR3 nucleotides read TGTGCCAGCAGTACCCAGGGACAGGGTCCCTACGAGCAGTACTTC. This translates into CASSTQGQGPYEQYF.

The rearrangement links TRBV19 to TRBJ1-1; no definite D call. The CDR3 runs 13 residues. Per germline, CDR1 LNHDA and CDR2 SQIVND (reference sequence). The germline V and J ends were trimmed by 4 bases and 3 bases, with 9 bases remaining between them. For the CDR3, the DNA is TGTGCCAGTAGTACAAACAGCCACACTGAAGCTTTCTTT. Residues: CASSTNSHTEAFF.

The chain joins TRBV6-5 to TRBJ2-7; a weak D match, TRBD1 (5 bases). Germline values: CDR1 MNHEY, CDR2 SVGAGI. V dropped 0 bases and J dropped 2 bases, with 14 bases sitting between them. The CDR3 has 16 residues. CDR3 loop: CASSYSIQVLPYEQYF. CDR3 in DNA: TGTGCCAGCAGTTACTCCATACAGGTCCTACCCTACGAGCAGTACTTC.

The chain couples TRBV7-9 to TRBJ2-2, with D hard to call. Trimming cost V 0 bases and J 7 bases, with 6 bases left between them. Germline V lookup: CDR1 SEHNR, CDR2 FQNEAQ (reference sequence). The CDR3 extends over 13 amino acids. This CDR3 is CASSLAPSGELFF. The CDR3 region has the DNA TGTGCCAGCAGCTTAGCACCCAGCGGGGAGCTGTTTTTT.

V and J are TRBV27 and TRBJ1-2; D not certain. V was pared by 2 bases and J by 3 bases, with 16 bases between. The CDR3 contains 16 residues. Per the germline V gene, CDR1 is MNHEY and CDR2 is SMNVEV (reference sequence). The CDR3, as DNA: TGTGCCAGCAGTTTAGACCCCCGCGGGATTCACTATGGCTACACCTTC. Amino acid sequence: CASSLDPRGIHYGYTF.

This chain's CDR3 is CASSLRDYEQYF. The CDR3 DNA is TGTGCCAGCAGCCTCAGGGACTACGAGCAGTACTTC. The J gene is TRBJ2-7, the V gene TRBV5-5, with a possible D match to TRBD1 (5 bases). Germline V gene sequence: CDR1 SGHKS, CDR2 YYEKEE (reference sequence). Trimming took 4 bases from V and 3 from J, leaving 8 bases between them. The CDR3 has 12 amino acids.

The rearrangement uses TRBV7-9 and TRBJ1-1; D gene ambiguous. Germline CDR1 and CDR2: SEHNR and FQNEAQ (reference sequence). This CDR3 region has 14 residues. V lost 4 bases to trimming and J lost 10 bases, with 19 bases between them. CDR3 sequence (DNA): TGTGCCAGCAGCTCATCGATGGGTTTTTGGAGAGCTTTCTTT. It is translated as CASSSSMGFWRAFF.

This chain uses TRBV25-1 with TRBJ1-4; TRBD1 aligns across 8 bases. The germline V gene encodes CDR1 MGHDK and CDR2 SYGVNS. The V segment lost 5 bases and the J segment 5 bases; nucleotides outside the gene matches: 7. The CDR3 runs 15 residues. In DNA, the CDR3 is TGTGCCAGCAGTATCCACAGGGGGGGAAATGAAAAACTGTTTTTT. Protein: CASSIHRGGNEKLFF.

This chain connects TRBV11-1 to TRBJ2-1, with D perhaps TRBD2 (5 bases). CDR1 is SGHAT and CDR2 is FQDESV in the germline V gene (reference sequence). This CDR3 is 15 amino acids long. V was trimmed by 3 bases and J by 0 bases, leaving 9 bases between them. This CDR3 reads CASSLSAGSYNEQFF. Written as DNA, the CDR3 is TGTGCCAGCAGCTTGAGCGCGGGCTCCTACAATGAGCAGTTCTTC.

The chain is built from TRBV21-1 and TRBJ2-5; the D call of TRBD2 is as the table states it, not checked on the DNA. TRBV21-1 is noted as a pseudogene. This CDR3 comprises 15 residues. CDR3 region: CASSERGRDRETQYF. The CDR3 bases are TGTGCCAGCAGCGAAAGGGGGAGGGATAGGGAGACCCAGTACTTC.

V usage is TRBV14 and J usage is TRBJ2-7; D remains ambiguous. With 4 bases removed from V and 7 bases from J, the gap between germline ends came to 11 bases. The germline V gene has CDR1 SGHDN and CDR2 FVKESK. This CDR3 is built from 12 residues. CDR3 sequence: CASSLTQWEQYF. Written as DNA, the CDR3 is TGTGCCAGCAGCCTTACCCAGTGGGAGCAGTACTTC. Looking up the rest from reference TRBV14 and TRBJ2-7 gives the full variable domain: EAGVTQFPSHSVIEKGQTVTLRCDPISGHDNLYWYRRVMGKEIKFLLHFVKESKQDESGMPNNRFLAERTGGTYSTLKVQPAELEDSGVYFCASSLTQWEQYFGPGTRLTVT.

The V and J genes are TRBV28 and TRBJ1-1; 7 nucleotides line up with TRBD1. CDR3 length: 15 amino acids. The ends lost 5 bases at V and 0 bases at J; junction bases unmatched: 6. Germline V lookup: CDR1 MDHEN, CDR2 SYDVKM. This CDR3 reads CASSQRGQMNTEAFF. Written as DNA, the CDR3 is TGTGCCAGCAGTCAAAGGGGGCAAATGAACACTGAAGCTTTCTTT. Full variable domain (remainder filled in from reference TRBV28 and TRBJ1-1): DVKVTQSSRYLVKRTGEKVFLECVQDMDHENMFWYRQDPGLGLRLIYFSYDVKMKEKGDIPEGYSVSREKKERFSLILESASTNQTSMYLCASSQRGQMNTEAFFGQGTRLTVV.

The rearrangement uses TRBV4-1 and TRBJ2-7, with 8 bases identical to TRBD1. This CDR3 has 16 residues. Germline CDR1 MGHRA, CDR2 YSYEKL. The ends lost 0 bases at V and 4 bases at J; junction bases unmatched: 8. The CDR3 sequence is CASSQEVRTGLYEQYF. In DNA form, the CDR3 reads TGCGCCAGCAGCCAAGAAGTCCGGACAGGGCTATACGAGCAGTACTTC.

The chain is built from TRBV5-5 and TRBJ1-5; 7 positions agree with TRBD1. Germline CDR1 SGHKS, CDR2 YYEKEE (reference sequence). The V gene end was trimmed by 1 base and the J gene end by 2 bases; junction bases not matched to a gene: 0. The CDR3 sequence is 14 residues long. The CDR3 loop reads CASSLTGGNQPQHF. The DNA for the CDR3 is TGTGCCAGCAGCTTGACAGGGGGCAATCAGCCCCAGCATTTT.

The chain couples TRBV27 to TRBJ1-1, with 8 bases that match TRBD1. The germline V gene has CDR1 MNHEY and CDR2 SMNVEV (reference sequence). V shed 2 bases, J shed 4 bases, and the junction held 3 bases outside the gene matches. This CDR3 contains 14 residues. The CDR3 DNA is TGTGCCAGCAGTTTACAGGGGGCCGGCACTGAAGCTTTCTTT. Translating gives CASSLQGAGTEAFF.